Given below is one T cell receptor beta chain in context. The specificity of this receptor is unknown. No clone much larger than this one lies a single base away; base qualities are absent. Library method: the immunoSEQ multiplex PCR assay. For the multiplex PCR, a mixture combining 60 forward primers for TCR Vbeta segments and 13 reverse primers for TCR Jbeta segments was used. Amplification of the CDR3 region of rearranged TCR beta genes was performed with a multiplex PCR assay on genomic DNA. The Illumina HiSeq System was used to sequence the amplified TCR beta libraries as 87-base-pair reads. The paper's data handling went like this. A later analysis tallied 70 million to 100 million unique TCR beta chains across the 700 or so repertoires, and around 10 million of those chains were shared by two or more donors. A nearest-neighbor algorithm error-corrected the raw reads and collapsed the reads into unique sequences, merging closely related sequences to remove PCR and sequencing errors. CDR3 sequences were aligned to IMGT reference sequences to assign V, D and J gene segments. For a sequence to be retained, at least a six-nucleotide match to both a V gene segment and a J gene segment was required. Rearrangements were classified as productive when the CDR3 lacked stop codons and remained in frame with V and J, and all other rearrangements were classified as non-productive. Following IMGT convention, CDR3 was defined as the stretch from the second conserved V-encoded cysteine up to the conserved J-encoded phenylalanine. In an earlier analysis of approximately 500 of the donors, sequences lacking an unambiguous match to a single V gene segment were excluded. An earlier analysis of 587 of the donors classified V segments as functional when productive rearrangements were above 56.7% and as segregating when the standard deviation between donors was above 5%. A statistical classification framework was developed to diagnose cytomegalovirus status using the catalog of TCR beta chain sequences. In a later analysis, V and J genes were assigned by comparing TCR nucleotide sequences against IMGT/GENE-DB human TR gene sequences. In a later analysis, CDR3 sequences and most-parsimonious VDJ recombination scenarios were assigned using the TCRdist pipeline. In a later analysis, each TCR beta chain was defined by its CDR3 amino acid sequence together with its V-gene family, and reads without a unique V-gene family were excluded. To address suspected cross-contamination and a sequencing artifact, a later analysis removed under 600 highly shared, low-generation-probability nucleotide sequences. A later analysis calculated a clonal expansion index for each public chain from normalized within-repertoire ranks of inferred template counts. In a later analysis, generation probabilities were computed using a VDJ recombination model fitted to out-of-frame rearrangements, and the results were checked against IGoR. Hypergeometric tests were used in a later analysis to score TCR-TCR, TCR-HLA and TCR-CMV co-occurrence, with a repertoire-size bias correction applied to the TCR pairs. To estimate false discovery rates, a later analysis permuted the HLA or CMV assignments 20 times. In a later analysis, co-occurring TCRs were grouped using DBSCAN, with TCRdist sequence similarity added in when clustering inside HLA-allele-positive subsets. Repertoires with fewer than 30,000 or more than 120,000 public chains were left out of co-occurrence clustering, as were five repertoires with anomalous nucleotide sharing. This is the immuneACCESS table as TCRdb keeps it, with only in-frame sequences that have V and J called. A part of the clones is gone; compared with another copy, unresolved V genes explain less than half, and the rest is unexplained. Clone size and V and J calls were adopted from that table, with D and trimming inferred from the DNA. For this sample there are roughly 110,000 clones; 81% appear just once. The ten biggest clones cover 2% to 2.5% of the sample.

This entry is derived from a study of cytomegalovirus exposure and HLA in healthy donors (dated 2017 in TCRdb). About the full investigation: An earlier analysis of more than 550 of the donors reported 276 Gb of sequence data and around 100 million unique TCR beta sequences obtained from about 180 million T cells. An early release that covered fewer than 750 HLA-typed donors contained about 300 gigabases of sequencing data and 85 million to 100 million unique TCR sequences. Of the 350 to 450 genotyped donors, 65% to 90% fell in the genetic ancestry cluster associated with self-reported Caucasian donors. The study was designed to test whether signatures of past pathogen exposure could be identified by cataloging public T cell receptors. The study profiled the T cell repertoires of 550 to 700 subjects by immunosequencing and related them to cytomegalovirus serostatus. Besides the first cohort of more than 650 subjects, a separate validation cohort made up of over 100 different subjects was used. To predict cytomegalovirus infection status, the study combined high-throughput TCR immunosequencing, statistical association of individual TCRs with disease status, and machine learning. A later analysis re-examined previously published TCR beta repertoires from more than 600 donors and added high-resolution HLA genotyping to investigate patterns of TCR occurrence. The later analysis used no new phenotypic data to find candidate immune exposures, relying instead on TCR beta sequences and their occurrence across donors. An earlier analysis of fewer than 750 of the donors used high-throughput TCR beta sequencing to judge whether each TCR beta V gene segment behaved as functional or pseudogenic. Donor age, sex, ethnicity and CMV serostatus were compiled alongside the repertoire data. A later genetic analysis took genome-wide SNP genotypes for about three fifths of the roughly 670 donors and used that subset as a discovery cohort. Every discovery cohort repertoire had been produced on one sequencing platform. HLA typing covered class I and class II loci at four-digit resolution. Typing coverage varied by locus: about 629-630 donors for A, B, C, DRB1 and DQB1; some 520 for DQA1; about 600 for DPA1; roughly 450 for DPB1. Roughly five DR-DQ haplotypes were handled as single units for association and clustering, since linkage in the cohort was strong. Among 300 to 500 genotyped donors of the cohort, an average of about 240,000 unique TCR beta nucleotide sequences was sequenced per donor, of which approximately 18% were non-productive. Paper-wide results and their limitations: This cohort had only TCR beta chains sequenced, and the lack of alpha or paired-chain data limited which features could be detected. In a later analysis, 15,000 to 20,000 TCR beta sequences were associated with specific HLA alleles at a false discovery rate of 0.05. A later analysis found that TCR association rates varied across HLA loci, with DRB1 alleles showing the most associated TCRs and HLA-C alleles the fewest. Strong co-occurrence of HLA alleles, especially DR and DQ, made assigning TCR associations to individual alleles difficult. Broadly in line with IMGT annotations, most TCR beta V segments showed up in productive rearrangements about 87% or about 30% of the time in an earlier analysis of 450 to 750 of the donors. A later analysis found that most CMV-associated TCR beta chains appeared HLA-restricted, with HLA associations seemingly driven largely by CMV exposure. A cluster of highly shared sequence variants was judged likely to represent a technical artifact of the sequencing pipeline. Because some donors lacked HLA typing at each locus, the association tests relied only on the typed subset. For the cohort, immune exposure information was limited to CMV serostatus. Some IMGT-functional V segments, including TRBV6-2 and TRBV6-3, could not be distinguished by the 87-base-pair reads and were therefore excluded. A further reported finding was that TCR beta sequences accurately predicted the HLA-A and HLA-B alleles for most subjects in the first cohort. The authors suggested that the approach could potentially be generalized to other disease states and immunological phenotypes. Several of the top co-occurrence clusters appeared to be linked to parvovirus B19, influenza, CMV and Epstein-Barr virus, according to a later analysis. In both the original and validation cohorts, the classifier was reported to diagnose cytomegalovirus status with high specificity and sensitivity. In the study, around 160 TCR beta chains were listed as associated with cytomegalovirus. While some public TCRs were present in many individuals, most TCR sequences turned up only very rarely across donors. Presence/absence analyses assumed roughly uniform sequencing depth across donors, an assumption that may not hold. Linkage disequilibrium might explain the correlated functional status among segregating V segments, but an unknown experimental factor could not be excluded. Three of the identified cytomegalovirus-associated TCR beta chains were confirmed in vitro to be specific for cytomegalovirus antigens. Because counts were too low, more than 15 rarely observed V segments, including chromosome 9 orphons, were left out of the earlier analysis of some 600 of the donors. In a later genetic analysis, a missense DCLRE1C variant was associated with V-gene and J-gene trimming of TCR beta chains, and the association was replicated in an independent cohort. Compared with the roughly 700-donor mean, donors in an Asian-associated ancestry cluster had fewer N-insertions in productive TCRs, according to a later genetic analysis. Compared with equally common non-associated chains, HLA-associated TCR beta chains in a later analysis were more clonally expanded and had lower generation probabilities.

The cohort was made up of approximately 670 healthy bone marrow donors. At the time of sampling, every cohort member was nominally healthy, though immune exposures that went unrecorded were likely present. The donor tested CMV seronegative and was one of the 352 seronegative cohort members. A peripheral blood sample was collected from each donor, and TCR beta sequencing was performed on peripheral blood mononuclear cells. The Qiagen DNeasy Blood Extraction Kit was used to extract genomic DNA from the blood cell samples. CDR1 and CDR2, per the germline V gene, are SGHRS and YFSETQ. V is shortened by 4 bases, J by 1 base, and the region joining them spans 12 bases. Counted from cysteine to phenylalanine, this CDR3 has 15 amino acids. The DNA shown is the 45-base CDR3, in frame from base 1.

Sequencing was done on a sample of PBMCs. The sequence derives from a man aged 30-40 years in good health and CMV-seronegative. Recombination linked TRBV5-1 to TRBJ1-5; the D gene cannot be resolved reliably. Here the CDR3 is given as CASSLTTGSNQPQHF. The nucleotides read TGCGCCAGCAGCCTAACTACGGGGAGCAATCAGCCCCAGCATTTT. Joined to the reference TRBV5-1 and TRBJ1-5 proteins, this CDR3 gives the full variable domain: KAGVTQTPRYLIKTRGQQVTLSCSPISGHRSVSWYQQTPGQGLQFLFEYFSETQRNKGNFPGRFSGRQFSNSRSEMNVSTLELGDSALYLCASSLTTGSNQPQHFGDGTRLSIL.